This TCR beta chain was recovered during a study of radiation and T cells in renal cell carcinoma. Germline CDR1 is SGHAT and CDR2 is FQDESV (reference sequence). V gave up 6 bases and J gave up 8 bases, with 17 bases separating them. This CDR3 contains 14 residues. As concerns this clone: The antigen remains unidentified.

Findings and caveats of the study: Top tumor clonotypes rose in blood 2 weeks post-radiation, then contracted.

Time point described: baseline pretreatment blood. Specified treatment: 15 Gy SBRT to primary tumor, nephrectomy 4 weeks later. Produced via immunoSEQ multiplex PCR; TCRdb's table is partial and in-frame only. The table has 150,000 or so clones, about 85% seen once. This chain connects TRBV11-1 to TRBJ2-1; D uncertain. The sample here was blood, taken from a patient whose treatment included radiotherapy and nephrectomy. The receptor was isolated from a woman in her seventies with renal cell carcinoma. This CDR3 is CASSRFSAWDEQFF. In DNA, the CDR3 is TGTGCCAGCAGTCGGTTTAGTGCGTGGGATGAGCAGTTCTTC.